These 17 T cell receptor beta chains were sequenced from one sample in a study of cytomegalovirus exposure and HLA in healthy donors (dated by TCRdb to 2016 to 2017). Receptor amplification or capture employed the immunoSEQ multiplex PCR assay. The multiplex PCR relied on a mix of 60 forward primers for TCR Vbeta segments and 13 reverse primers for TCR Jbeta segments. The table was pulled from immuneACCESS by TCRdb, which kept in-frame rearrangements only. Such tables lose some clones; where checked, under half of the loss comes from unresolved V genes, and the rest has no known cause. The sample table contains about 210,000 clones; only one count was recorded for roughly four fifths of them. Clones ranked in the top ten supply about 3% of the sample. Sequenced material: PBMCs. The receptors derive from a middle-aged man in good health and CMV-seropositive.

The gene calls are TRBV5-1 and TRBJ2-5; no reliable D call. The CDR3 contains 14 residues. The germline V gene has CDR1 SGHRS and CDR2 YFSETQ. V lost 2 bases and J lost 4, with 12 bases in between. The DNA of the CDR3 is TGCGCCAGCAGCTTCGTTACTATCGGAGAGACCCAGTACTTC. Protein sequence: CASSFVTIGETQYF.

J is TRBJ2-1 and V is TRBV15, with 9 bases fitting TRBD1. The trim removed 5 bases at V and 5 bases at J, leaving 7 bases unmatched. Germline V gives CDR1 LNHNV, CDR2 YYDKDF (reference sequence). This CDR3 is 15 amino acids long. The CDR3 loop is CATSGQGQYDNEQFF. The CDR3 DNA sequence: TGTGCCACCAGCGGACAGGGGCAGTACGACAATGAGCAGTTCTTC. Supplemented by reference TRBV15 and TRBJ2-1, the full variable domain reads DAMVIQNPRYQVTQFGKPVTLSCSQTLNHNVMYWYQQKSSQAPKLLFHYYDKDFNNEADTPDNFQSRRPNTSFCFLDIRSPGLGDTAMYLCATSGQGQYDNEQFFGPGTRLTVL.

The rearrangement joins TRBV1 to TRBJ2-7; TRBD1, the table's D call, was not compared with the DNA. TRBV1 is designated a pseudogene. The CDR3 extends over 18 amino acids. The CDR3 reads CTSSQDTGTGGISYEQYF. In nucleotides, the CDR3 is TGCACCAGCAGCCAAGATACCGGGACAGGTGGGATTTCCTACGAGCAGTACTTC.

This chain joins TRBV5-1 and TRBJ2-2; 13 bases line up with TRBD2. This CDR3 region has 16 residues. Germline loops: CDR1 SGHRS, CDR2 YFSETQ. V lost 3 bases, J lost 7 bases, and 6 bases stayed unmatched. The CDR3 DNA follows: TGCGCCAGCAGCTCCCCGGGACTAGCGGGAAGCGGGGAGCTGTTTTTT. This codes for CASSSPGLAGSGELFF. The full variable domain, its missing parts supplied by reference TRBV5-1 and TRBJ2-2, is KAGVTQTPRYLIKTRGQQVTLSCSPISGHRSVSWYQQTPGQGLQFLFEYFSETQRNKGNFPGRFSGRQFSNSRSEMNVSTLELGDSALYLCASSSPGLAGSGELFFGEGSRLTVL.

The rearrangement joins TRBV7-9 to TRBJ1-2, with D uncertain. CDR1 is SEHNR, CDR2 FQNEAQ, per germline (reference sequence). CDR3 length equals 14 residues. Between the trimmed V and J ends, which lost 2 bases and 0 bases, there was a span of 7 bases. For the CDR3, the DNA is TGTGCCAGCAGCTTATCAACAGCTAACTATGGCTACACCTTC. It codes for CASSLSTANYGYTF.

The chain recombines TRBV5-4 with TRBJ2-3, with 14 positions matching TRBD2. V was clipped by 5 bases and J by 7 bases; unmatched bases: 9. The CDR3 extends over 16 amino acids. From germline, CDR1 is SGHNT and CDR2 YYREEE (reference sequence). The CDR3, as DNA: TGTGCCAGCAGACGTGGGACTAGCGGGAGTAAAAATACGCAGTATTTT. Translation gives CASRRGTSGSKNTQYF.

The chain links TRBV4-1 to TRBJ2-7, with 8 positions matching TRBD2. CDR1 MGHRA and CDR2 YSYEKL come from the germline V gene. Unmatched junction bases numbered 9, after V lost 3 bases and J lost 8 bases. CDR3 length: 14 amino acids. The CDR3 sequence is CASSQLSGVRKQYF. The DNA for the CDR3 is TGCGCCAGCAGCCAGCTTAGCGGGGTGAGGAAGCAGTACTTC.

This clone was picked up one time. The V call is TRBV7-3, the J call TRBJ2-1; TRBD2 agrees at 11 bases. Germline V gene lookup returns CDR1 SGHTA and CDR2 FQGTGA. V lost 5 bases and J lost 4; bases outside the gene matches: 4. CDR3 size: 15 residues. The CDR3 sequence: CASSPGTSGYNEQFF. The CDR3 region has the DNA TGTGCCAGCAGCCCGGGGACTAGCGGATACAATGAGCAGTTCTTC. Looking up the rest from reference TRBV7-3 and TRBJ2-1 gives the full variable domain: GAGVSQTPSNKVTEKGKYVELRCDPISGHTALYWYRQSLGQGPEFLIYFQGTGAADDSGLPNDRFFAVRPEGSVSTLKIQRTERGDSAVYLCASSPGTSGYNEQFFGPGTRLTVL.

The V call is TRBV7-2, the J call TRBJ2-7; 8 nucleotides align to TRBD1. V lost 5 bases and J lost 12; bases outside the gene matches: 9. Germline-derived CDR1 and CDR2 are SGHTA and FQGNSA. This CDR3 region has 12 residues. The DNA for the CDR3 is TGTGCCAGCAGCACCCGACAGGGGAATCTGTACTTC. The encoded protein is CASSTRQGNLYF.

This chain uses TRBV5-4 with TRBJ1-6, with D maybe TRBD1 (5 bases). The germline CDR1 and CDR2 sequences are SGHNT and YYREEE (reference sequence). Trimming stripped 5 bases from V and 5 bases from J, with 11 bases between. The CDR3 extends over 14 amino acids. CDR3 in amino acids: CASSFDSNNSPLHF. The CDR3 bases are TGTGCCAGCAGTTTTGACAGTAATAATTCACCCCTCCACTTT.

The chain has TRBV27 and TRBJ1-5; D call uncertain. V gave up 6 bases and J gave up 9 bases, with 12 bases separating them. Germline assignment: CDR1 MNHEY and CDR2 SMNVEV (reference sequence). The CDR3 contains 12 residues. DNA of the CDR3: TGTGCCAGCAGGTCCGGGGTCCTGCCCCAGCATTTT. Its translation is CASRSGVLPQHF.

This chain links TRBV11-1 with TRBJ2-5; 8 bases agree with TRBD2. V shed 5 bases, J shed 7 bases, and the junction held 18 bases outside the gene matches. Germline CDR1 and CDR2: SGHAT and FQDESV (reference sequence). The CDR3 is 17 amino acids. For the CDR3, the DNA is TGTGCCAGCAGCCCCCGGACGGTAGCGGGGCCCTCGGGGACCCAGTACTTC. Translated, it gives CASSPRTVAGPSGTQYF.

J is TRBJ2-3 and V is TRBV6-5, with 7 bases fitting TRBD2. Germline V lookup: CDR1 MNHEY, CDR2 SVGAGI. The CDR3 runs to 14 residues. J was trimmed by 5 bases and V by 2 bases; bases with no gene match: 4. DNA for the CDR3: TGTGCCAGCAGTTACGCGGGAGTAAAAGATACGCAGTATTTT. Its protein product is CASSYAGVKDTQYF.

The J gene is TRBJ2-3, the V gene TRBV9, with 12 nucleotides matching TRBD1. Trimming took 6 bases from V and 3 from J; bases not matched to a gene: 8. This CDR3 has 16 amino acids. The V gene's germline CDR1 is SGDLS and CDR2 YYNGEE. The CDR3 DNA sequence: TGTGCCAGCACCCGAAGGGACAGGGGGCTAACAGATACGCAGTATTTT. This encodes CASTRRDRGLTDTQYF. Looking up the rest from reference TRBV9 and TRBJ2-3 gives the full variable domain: DSGVTQTPKHLITATGQRVTLRCSPRSGDLSVYWYQQSLDQGLQFLIQYYNGEERAKGNILERFSAQQFPDLHSELNLSSLELGDSALYFCASTRRDRGLTDTQYFGPGTRLTVL.

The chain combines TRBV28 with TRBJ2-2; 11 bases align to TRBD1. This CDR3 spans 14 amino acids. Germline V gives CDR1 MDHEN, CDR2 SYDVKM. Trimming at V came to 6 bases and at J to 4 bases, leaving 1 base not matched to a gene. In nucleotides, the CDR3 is TGTGCCAGCAGGGGGACAGGGGGCACCGGGGAGCTGTTTTTT. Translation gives CASRGTGGTGELFF. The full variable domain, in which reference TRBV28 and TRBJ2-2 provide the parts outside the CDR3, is DVKVTQSSRYLVKRTGEKVFLECVQDMDHENMFWYRQDPGLGLRLIYFSYDVKMKEKGDIPEGYSVSREKKERFSLILESASTNQTSMYLCASRGTGGTGELFFGEGSRLTVL.

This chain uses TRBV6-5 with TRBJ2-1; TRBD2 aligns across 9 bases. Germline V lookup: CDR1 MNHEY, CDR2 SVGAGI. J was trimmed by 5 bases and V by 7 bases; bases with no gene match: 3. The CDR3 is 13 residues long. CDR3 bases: TGTGCCAGCAAAAGACTAGCGGACAATGAGCAGTTCTTC. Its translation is CASKRLADNEQFF.

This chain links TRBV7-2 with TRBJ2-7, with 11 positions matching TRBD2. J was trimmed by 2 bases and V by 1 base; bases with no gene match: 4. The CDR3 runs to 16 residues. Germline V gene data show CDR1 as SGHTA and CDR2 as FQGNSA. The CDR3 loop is CASSLVGSGRAYEQYF. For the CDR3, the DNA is TGTGCCAGCAGCTTAGTTGGTAGCGGGAGGGCCTACGAGCAGTACTTC.